This T cell receptor beta chain was sequenced for a study of spatial heterogeneity in lung cancer. The study, taken as a whole, reports: Around 7.4% of tumor T cells for alpha chains and approximately 13% for beta chains were estimated to be covered. It was found that expanded intratumoral alpha and beta TCR counts tracked tumor mutation counts.

This clonotype was seen repeatedly, ten times or more. What it binds is not known. Each CDR3 protein gets one entry after TCRdb re-called the 5' RACE reads with MiXCR. The sample comprises 100,000 to 110,000 distinct CDR3 sequences, around 4.3% of which are singletons, and 21% rests with the top ten. Described time point: sample taken at primary tumor resection. Unsorted whole RNA from tumor, nontumor lung or frozen PBMC underwent sequencing. CDR3 size: 14 residues. Germline values: CDR1 SQVTM, CDR2 ANQGSEA. V lost 4 bases to trimming and J lost 5 bases, with 17 bases between them. The clonotype originates from a male donor with early-stage non-small cell lung cancer. Sample: lung tumor tissue, taken at surgery. J is TRBJ1-2 and V is TRBV29-1, with unresolved D. The CDR3 coding sequence is TGCAGCGTTGTGTGGACCGATAAGAGTTATGGCTACACCTTC. It is translated as CSVVWTDKSYGYTF.